Below, one T cell receptor (beta chain) is given with its context. The CDR3 covers 13 residues. V dropped 4 bases and J dropped 5 bases, with 11 bases sitting between them. Germline V gene lookup returns CDR1 MNHNS and CDR2 SASEGT. Here immunoSEQ multiplex PCR was the method, and the copy in TCRdb shows in-frame clones only, minus some. The sample has fewer than 45,000 clones, around 77% seen once. CTLA-4 blockade using ipilimumab, together with focal radiation, was received by patients with chemo-refractory metastatic non-small-cell lung cancer. The sample originates from a study of radiotherapy plus CTLA-4 blockade in lung cancer.

The chain is built from TRBV6-1 and TRBJ1-1; D is perhaps TRBD1 (6 bases). This specimen was peripheral blood, taken from a patient treated with radiotherapy plus ipilimumab. The TCR sequence derives from a human donor with non-small cell lung cancer who had stable disease on radiotherapy plus ipilimumab. The CDR3 DNA follows: TGTGCCAGCAGTGTACAGGGAAGTACTGAAGCTTTCTTT. It translates to CASSVQGSTEAFF.